What follows describes a single T cell receptor (beta chain). These data originate in a study of PD-L1 blockade in urothelial cancer. As for the study in general: Patients went on atezolizumab at some point between 2012 and 2014, receiving 1,200 mg intravenously every 3 weeks.

Every PCR got spiked synthetic TCR analog templates. TCRdb keeps only in-frame clones here, not all; method: immunoSEQ multiplex PCR. The table includes 50,000 to 55,000 clones, about 86% detected once. The sample's time point: pretreatment peripheral blood. Sequences were derived from PBMCs, sampled around atezolizumab (anti-PD-L1) treatment. The receptor's source is a man aged 60 to 75 with urothelial cancer.

CDR3: CASSYGGVYNSPLHF. The CDR3 DNA is TGTGCCAGCAGTTATGGAGGGGTTTATAATTCACCCCTCCACTTT. The chain couples TRBV6-5 to TRBJ1-6; TRBD1 is a possible D gene (5 bases). Germline V CDR1 and CDR2: MNHEY, SVGAGI. Trimming took 3 bases from V and 4 from J, leaving 10 bases between them. The CDR3 spans 15 residues.